Shown below are 9 T cell receptor beta chains from a single sample sequenced in a study of T cells in women clearing cervical HPV infection. Profiling relied on immunoSEQ multiplex PCR, and the TCRdb table lists in-frame clones only, not all of them. Here the sample table reports tens of thousands of clones. The specimen sequenced was blood buffy coat. The source of these receptors is a woman between 18 and 75 years old with a cervical HPV16 infection that either progressed to CIN3+ or cleared (not recorded which).

In the case of this clone: The read ends 3 residues before the CDR3 terminus; that terminus is restored from the germline J gene. The V and J genes are TRBV19 and TRBJ1-4; D gene unclear. CDR1 and CDR2 (germline): LNHDA, SQIVND (reference sequence). The CDR3 contains 13 residues. The CDR3 spells CASSKSEGSPLFF. The CDR3 bases that were read are TGTGCCAGTAGTAAATCCGAAGGTTCACCA.

In regard to this clone: The read is 3 residues too short to cover the CDR3 end, so that end is filled in from the germline J gene. V and J are TRBV6-2 or TRBV6-3 and TRBJ2-5, with D possibly being TRBD2 (6 bases). The CDR3 contains 13 residues. The germline V gene encodes CDR1 MNHEY and CDR2 SVGEGT. V was pared by 4 bases and J by 1 base, with 7 bases between. The CDR3 is CASSSGLQETQYF. The covered CDR3 bases are TGTGCCAGCAGTTCGGGACTCCAAGAGACC.

About this clone itself: The CDR3 end falls 3 residues outside the read, so it is completed with the germline J gene. Other DNA sequences in this specimen translate into the identical CDR3. The rearrangement links TRBV18 to TRBJ2-5; TRBD2 agrees at 7 bases. CDR1 is KGHSH and CDR2 is LQKENI in the germline V gene. V dropped 2 bases and J dropped 4; count of bases not matched to a gene: 1. CDR3 size: 13 residues. The sequenced part of the CDR3 DNA is TGTGCCAGCTCACCAACGGGGGGAGAGACC. Amino acids: CASSPTGGET. The full-length CDR3 reads as CASSPTGGETQYF.

In the case of this clone: With the read ending 3 residues before the CDR3 end, the germline J gene is used to fill in that end. V usage is TRBV7-9 and J usage is TRBJ2-7; no clear D. The V end lost 0 bases, the J end lost 5 bases, and 11 bases lay between the germline ends. Per the germline V gene, CDR1 is SEHNR and CDR2 is FQNEAQ (reference sequence). The CDR3 loop spans 14 amino acids. CDR3 sequence reads: CASSLALSDNEQYF. The sequenced CDR3 bases are TGTGCCAGCAGCTTAGCGTTGTCAGATAACGAG.

To note about this clone: The sequenced fragment ends 3 residues before the CDR3 boundary, so the rest is inferred from the germline J gene. V gene TRBV5-6 combines with J gene TRBJ2-1; no definite D call. Germline-derived CDR1 and CDR2 are SGHDT and YYEEEE. The CDR3 has 14 residues. V was trimmed by 2 bases and J by 4 bases, leaving 10 bases between them. CDR3 region: CASSLAPDYNEQFF. The covered CDR3 bases are TGTGCCAGCAGCTTAGCACCCGATTACAATGAG.

With regard to this clone: The read gets to within 3 residues of the CDR3 end, and the germline J gene fills in the rest. The V gene is TRBV11-1, the J gene TRBJ1-2; 8 bases are shared with TRBD1. CDR1 is SGHAT and CDR2 is FQDESV in the germline V gene (reference sequence). The CDR3 extends over 13 amino acids. Trimming cost V 5 bases and J 7 bases; bases outside gene matches: 6. The CDR3 bases that were read are TGTGCCAGCAGCCCCGGACAGGGACGTGGC. This sequence encodes CASSPGQGRG. The full CDR3 sequence reads CASSPGQGRGYTF.

Notes on this clone: Read coverage stops 3 residues before the CDR3 terminus; the germline J gene supplies the remainder. The chain couples TRBV29-1 to TRBJ1-5; unclear D gene. The CDR3 is 15 amino acids. CDR1 is SQVTM, CDR2 ANQGSEA, per germline. V was trimmed by 6 bases and J by 1 base, leaving 16 bases between them. CDR3 DNA, as far as it was read: TGCAGCGTCCCAGAAAGGGCCCTGAGCAATCAGCCC. Protein product: CSVPERALSNQP. The complete CDR3 sequence is CSVPERALSNQPQHF.

As regards this clone: The CDR3 end is not reached by the read, which stops 3 residues before it; the germline J gene fills it in. The J gene is TRBJ2-2, the V gene TRBV7-3, with D possibly being TRBD1 (5 bases). The CDR3 runs 13 residues. The germline CDR1 and CDR2 sequences are SGHTA and FQGTGA. The covered CDR3 bases are TGTGCCAGCAGGGGATCTGGGGCCAACGTG. It yields the protein CASRGSGANV. The full CDR3 reads CASRGSGANVLFF. Drawing the rest from reference TRBV7-3 and TRBJ2-2, the complete variable domain is GAGVSQTPSNKVTEKGKYVELRCDPISGHTALYWYRQSLGQGPEFLIYFQGTGAADDSGLPNDRFFAVRPEGSVSTLKIQRTERGDSAVYLCASRGSGANVLFFGEGSRLTVL.

Details on this clone: The sequence runs out 3 residues before the end of the CDR3; the remainder is reconstructed from the germline J gene. The chain is built from TRBV19 and TRBJ2-7; 13 bases are shared with TRBD2. The junction had 8 bases not matched to a gene; V was cut back by 6 bases and J by 3 bases. Germline V gene lookup returns CDR1 LNHDA and CDR2 SQIVND (reference sequence). The CDR3 is made up of 16 amino acids. The CDR3: CASRGTTSGRFYEQYF. Partial CDR3 DNA: TGTGCCAGTAGGGGGACGACTAGCGGGAGGTTCTACGAG.